A selection of T cell receptor beta chains follows, all from one sample in a study of T cells expressing NK-cell markers. TCRdb re-called the 5' RACE reads and shows each CDR3 protein once, DNA omitted. The sample holds 150,000 to 200,000 distinct CDR3 sequences. Sequenced sample: blood T cells: a sorted CD56 or NKG2C T cell subset, CD4+ or CD8+ T cells, or bulk PBMC T cells (not recorded which). Source of these receptors: a man aged 18 to 69 in good health. Both conserved end residues are part of each CDR3.

j_call | v_call | cdr3_aa
TRBJ2-1 | TRBV12-3/TRBV12-4 | CASSFGTSSEQFF
TRBJ1-2 | TRBV19 | CASSILAGFSLYGYTF
TRBJ2-3 | TRBV7-2 | CASSFRVGSGDTDTQYF
TRBJ2-7 | TRBV5-6 | CASSLRPGDPYEQYF
TRBJ2-3 | TRBV9 | CASSAGTGTDTQYF
TRBJ2-5 | TRBV7-9 | CASSLAGRTQETQYF
TRBJ1-2 | TRBV28 | CASSLYGAGGSYTF
TRBJ2-1 | TRBV13 | CASSSKIGLAYNEQFF
TRBJ2-2 | TRBV15 | CATSRRGAGGELFF
TRBJ2-7 | TRBV5-1 | CASSDQTYEQYF
TRBJ2-7 | TRBV5-6 | CASSPPGQVYEQYF
TRBJ1-6 | TRBV28 | CASSLWGSSYNSPLHF
TRBJ2-1 | TRBV15 | CATSRDFLARHEQFF
TRBJ1-5 | TRBV27 | CASSEYSNQPQHF
TRBJ2-7 | TRBV2 | CASSEIFLNYEQYF
TRBJ2-5 | TRBV5-6 | CASSLIRTGGKETQYF
TRBJ2-7 | TRBV30 | CAWSGPYGTGYEQYF
TRBJ1-1 | TRBV5-1 | CASSLGLGNTEAFF
TRBJ2-3 | TRBV25-1 | CASGIGGGTQYF
TRBJ1-1 | TRBV7-9 | CASSPPGLQNTEAFF
TRBJ1-2 | TRBV27 | CASSSNLQGEGYYGYTF
TRBJ2-1 | TRBV11-2 | CASSPQASGENEQFF